This T cell receptor (beta chain) was sequenced during a study of T cells after yellow fever vaccination. The sample holds a few counts of this clonotype. Its antigen is unknown. V lost 1 base and J 3 bases, leaving 16 bases between the germline ends. This CDR3 contains 16 residues. Germline V gene data show CDR1 as SGHKS and CDR2 as YYEKEE (reference sequence). Whole-study findings and limits: Among primary-vaccination clones, most reappeared after the booster, at 96% for CD4 and about 90% for CD8.

As TCR cDNA was made by 5'RACE template switching, a universal primer site and UMIs were added. TCRdb used MiXCR to reprocess the 5' RACE reads, holding one entry per CDR3 protein. The sample holds 400,000 or so distinct CDR3 sequences, 18% seen once. V gene TRBV5-5 combines with J gene TRBJ1-1; a weak D match, TRBD1 (6 bases). The sequence derives from a man younger than 35 who received the YFV17D yellow fever vaccine. The sequences come from PBMCs, collected before the yellow fever booster vaccination. The DNA for the CDR3 is TGTGCCAGCAGCTTGATAGTGGGGGCGCTGGACACTGAAGCTTTCTTT. This gives the protein CASSLIVGALDTEAFF.